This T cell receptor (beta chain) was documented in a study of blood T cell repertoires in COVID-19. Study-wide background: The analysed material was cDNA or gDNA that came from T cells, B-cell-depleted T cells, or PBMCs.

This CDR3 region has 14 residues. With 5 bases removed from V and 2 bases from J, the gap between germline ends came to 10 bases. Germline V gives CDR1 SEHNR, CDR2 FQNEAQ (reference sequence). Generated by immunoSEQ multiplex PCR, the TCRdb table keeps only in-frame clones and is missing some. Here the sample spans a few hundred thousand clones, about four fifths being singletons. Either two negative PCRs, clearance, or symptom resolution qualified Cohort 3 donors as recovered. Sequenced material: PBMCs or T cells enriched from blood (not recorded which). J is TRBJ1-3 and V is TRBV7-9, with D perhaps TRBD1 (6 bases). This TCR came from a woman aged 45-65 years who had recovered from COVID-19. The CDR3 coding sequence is TGTGCCAGCAGCCTGGGGACAACTGGAAACACCATATATTTT. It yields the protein CASSLGTTGNTIYF.